These 14 T cell receptor beta chains were sequenced from one sample in a study of T cell responses to AZD1222 COVID-19 vaccine. TCRdb's table, derived via immunoSEQ multiplex PCR, lists solely in-frame clones and lacks some. Found here are 60,000 to 85,000 clones, about 85% of them singletons; the top ten hold approximately 20%. Sequencing used peripheral blood, obtained on day 0 of AZD1222 vaccination. Receptors were obtained from an adult in good health.

The gene calls are TRBV10-2 and TRBJ1-1, with TRBD1 matching over 10 bases. Trimming took 3 bases from V and 7 from J; bases not matched to a gene: 11. Germline values: CDR1 WSHSY, CDR2 SAAADI. This CDR3 has 16 amino acids. CDR3 DNA sequence: TGCGCCAGCAGTGATCCCCAGGGGACAGGGGTAATTGAAGCTTTCTTT. Its protein product is CASSDPQGTGVIEAFF.

This chain connects TRBV29-1 to TRBJ2-7; TRBD2 agrees at 10 bases. Trimming took 1 base from V and 5 from J; bases not matched to a gene: 8. The germline V gene encodes CDR1 SQVTM and CDR2 ANQGSEA. The CDR3 has 15 residues. CDR3 in amino acids: CSVEARSLAGNEQYF. The CDR3 coding sequence is TGCAGCGTTGAAGCTAGGTCACTAGCGGGAAACGAGCAGTACTTC.

This chain joins TRBV29-1 and TRBJ1-5; no clear D. With 3 bases removed from V and 5 bases from J, the gap between germline ends came to 2 bases. Germline CDR1 reads SQVTM; CDR2 reads ANQGSEA. The CDR3 contains 10 residues. The CDR3 spells CSVDDQPQHF. The CDR3 DNA follows: TGCAGCGTTGATGATCAGCCCCAGCATTTT. Full variable domain (rest looked up from reference TRBV29-1 and TRBJ1-5): SAVISQKPSRDICQRGTSLTIQCQVDSQVTMMFWYRQQPGQSLTLIATANQGSEATYESGFVIDKFPISRPNLTFSTLTVSNMSPEDSSIYLCSVDDQPQHFGDGTRLSIL.

This rearrangement joins TRBV27 to TRBJ1-1; possibly TRBD1 for D (6 bases). This CDR3 comprises 16 residues. Germline values: CDR1 MNHEY, CDR2 SMNVEV (reference sequence). V was clipped by 5 bases and J by 2 bases, with 18 bases between them. CDR3 DNA sequence: TGTGCCAGCAGTACAATCTCCGGGACAAGAAACACTGAAGCTTTCTTT. Residues: CASSTISGTRNTEAFF.

The V call is TRBV7-9, the J call TRBJ1-2, with D possibly matching TRBD1 (5 bases). The germline gives CDR1 SEHNR, CDR2 FQNEAQ (reference sequence). CDR3 length: 16 residues. V dropped 5 bases and J dropped 0 bases, with 16 bases sitting between them. The CDR3 is CASSAALTVTNYGYTF. The DNA of the CDR3 is TGTGCCAGCAGCGCCGCCCTGACAGTAACTAACTATGGCTACACCTTC.

This chain uses TRBV9 with TRBJ1-1; 8 bases agree with TRBD1. Germline V lookup: CDR1 SGDLS, CDR2 YYNGEE. This CDR3 is 13 amino acids long. V was clipped by 3 bases and J by 11 bases; unmatched bases: 9. The CDR3, as DNA: TGTGCCAGCAGCGGCAGGGGGCTTGAGGGGGCTTTCTTT. Translation: CASSGRGLEGAFF.

V and J are TRBV5-4 and TRBJ2-7; 7 positions agree with TRBD1. Germline CDR1 and CDR2: SGHNT and YYREEE (reference sequence). Losses at the gene ends were 3 bases for V and 5 bases for J; bases not matched to a gene: 8. The CDR3 is 14 amino acids. The CDR3 reads CASSSKGQAHEQYF. The CDR3 coding sequence is TGTGCCAGCAGCTCCAAAGGACAGGCCCACGAGCAGTACTTC.

The genes are TRBV11-2 and TRBJ2-2; the match to TRBD1 covers 7 bases. Trimming at V came to 1 base and at J to 1 base, leaving 6 bases not matched to a gene. The CDR3 has 17 residues. From germline, CDR1 is SGHAT and CDR2 FQNNGV. CDR3 DNA: TGTGCCAGCAGCTTAGGCTTGACAGGGTTGAACACCGGGGAGCTGTTTTTT. Amino acid sequence: CASSLGLTGLNTGELFF.

The chain joins TRBV9 to TRBJ1-1; D ambiguous. The CDR3 covers 12 residues. Deletions cut 3 bases from V and 0 bases from J, with 3 bases between. The germline CDR1 and CDR2 sequences are SGDLS and YYNGEE. The CDR3 sequence: CASSDMNTEAFF. CDR3 sequence (DNA): TGTGCCAGCAGCGACATGAACACTGAAGCTTTCTTT.

This chain uses TRBV27 with TRBJ2-1; D perhaps matches TRBD1 (6 bases). The CDR3 consists of 14 residues. Germline-derived CDR1 and CDR2 are MNHEY and SMNVEV (reference sequence). Trimming left V 6 bases short and J 6 bases short, with 15 bases between. CDR3 loop: CASRYRVGFNEQFF. The CDR3 DNA is TGTGCCAGCAGGTACAGGGTAGGGTTCAATGAGCAGTTCTTC.

The chain recombines TRBV5-5 with TRBJ1-2, with unresolved D. CDR3 length: 15 residues. V shed 3 bases and J shed 1 base, with 13 bases lying between them. CDR1 and CDR2 (germline): SGHKS, YYEKEE (reference sequence). The CDR3 loop is CASSSGQRDNYGYTF. The CDR3 bases are TGTGCCAGCAGCTCCGGGCAGAGAGATAACTATGGCTACACCTTC.

This sequence joins TRBV19 and TRBJ1-5; D is possibly TRBD1 (6 bases). This CDR3 has 15 residues. Trimming left V 7 bases short and J 5 bases short, with 18 bases between. Germline CDR1 and CDR2: LNHDA and SQIVND (reference sequence). The CDR3 sequence: CASTAKGGRDQPQHF. The CDR3 DNA follows: TGTGCCAGTACAGCTAAGGGGGGTAGGGATCAGCCCCAGCATTTT.

V is TRBV5-8 and J is TRBJ2-3; 9 bases agree with TRBD2. V trimming: 4 bases; J trimming: 3 bases; junction bases outside the gene matches: 12. The germline V gene encodes CDR1 SGHTS and CDR2 YDEGEE. CDR3 length: 17 amino acids. The CDR3 region is CASSPTGSGGITDTQYF. The CDR3 nucleotides are TGTGCCAGCAGCCCCACGGGGAGCGGGGGGATAACAGATACGCAGTATTTT.

This clone has only a few counts. The chain couples TRBV19 to TRBJ1-2; perhaps TRBD1 as D (5 bases). Deletions cut 5 bases from V and 8 bases from J, with 18 bases between. Germline V gene lookup returns CDR1 LNHDA and CDR2 SQIVND (reference sequence). CDR3 length: 14 amino acids. CDR3 nucleotide sequence: TGTGCCAGTAGTGATGCAGGGCGAGTTTACGGCTACACCTTC. This translates into CASSDAGRVYGYTF. Complete variable domain (other parts from reference TRBV19 and TRBJ1-2): DGGITQSPKYLFRKEGQNVTLSCEQNLNHDAMYWYRQDPGQGLRLIYYSQIVNDFQKGDIAEGYSVSREKKESFPLTVTSAQKNPTAFYLCASSDAGRVYGYTFGSGTRLTVV.